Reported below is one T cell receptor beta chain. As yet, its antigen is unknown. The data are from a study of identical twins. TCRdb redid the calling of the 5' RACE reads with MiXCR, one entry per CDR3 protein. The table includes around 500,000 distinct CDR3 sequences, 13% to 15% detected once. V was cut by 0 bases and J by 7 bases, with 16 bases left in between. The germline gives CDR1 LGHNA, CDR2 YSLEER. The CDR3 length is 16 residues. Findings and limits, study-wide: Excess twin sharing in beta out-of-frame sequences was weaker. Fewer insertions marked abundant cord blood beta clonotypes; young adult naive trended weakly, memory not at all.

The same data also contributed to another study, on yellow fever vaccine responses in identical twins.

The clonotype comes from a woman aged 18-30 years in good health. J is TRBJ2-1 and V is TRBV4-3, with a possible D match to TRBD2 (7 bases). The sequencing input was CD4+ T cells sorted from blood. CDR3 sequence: CASSQDTGPGGNEQFF. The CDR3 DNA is TGCGCCAGCAGCCAAGATACAGGGCCCGGGGGGAATGAGCAGTTCTTC.